This T cell receptor beta chain stems from a study of human T cells and chemical hapten exposure. The overall study: A 2 cm by 2 cm inner upper arm patch received 2% DPC for sensitization.

To note about this clonotype: Antigen unknown.

Time point defined: pre-sensitization, week 0. Treatment denoted: therapeutic diphenylcyclopropenone sensitization with weekly scalp DPC. Whole blood, unfractionated, served as the material for total RNA extraction. This CDR3 has 13 amino acids. Trimming took off 6 bases at V and 1 base at J, with 9 bases between the two ends. CDR1 is SEHNR, CDR2 FQNEAQ, per germline (reference sequence). It was the library that attached unique molecular identifiers to individual cDNA molecules. TCRdb re-called the RACE reads through MiXCR, storing one row per CDR3 protein. The data contain about 380,000 distinct CDR3 sequences, approximately 5.1% of them seen just once; the ten biggest clones take up just over 2.5%. Overall study results and limits: Expanded TCR sets contained significantly more large CDR3 similarity clusters than controls.

The sequences come from whole blood, collected in connection with sensitization to the hapten diphenylcyclopropenone (DPC). V and J are TRBV7-9 and TRBJ1-1; D gene unclear. This TCR came from a woman aged 45-65 years with alopecia areata. Some clones in this sample may be carry-over from other donors' samples. Written as DNA, the CDR3 is TGTGCCAGCAGTGCGGTACCGAACACTGAAGCTTTCTTT. It yields the protein CASSAVPNTEAFF.